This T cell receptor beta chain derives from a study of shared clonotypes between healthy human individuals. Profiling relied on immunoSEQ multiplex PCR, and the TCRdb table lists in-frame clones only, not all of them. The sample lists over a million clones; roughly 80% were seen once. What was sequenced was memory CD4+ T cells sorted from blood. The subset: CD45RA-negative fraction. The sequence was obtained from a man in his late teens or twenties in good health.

In DNA form, the CDR3 reads TGCGCCAGCAGCTTGGGTCTAGCGGGGGGGCAACACGAGCAGTACTTC. Translating it yields CASSLGLAGGQHEQYF. The rearrangement joins TRBV5-1 to TRBJ2-7; 12 bases fit TRBD2. Germline V gene lookup returns CDR1 SGHRS and CDR2 YFSETQ. With V trimmed by 0 bases and J by 5 bases, 6 bases remained unmatched. This CDR3 region has 16 residues. Complete variable domain (other parts from reference TRBV5-1 and TRBJ2-7): KAGVTQTPRYLIKTRGQQVTLSCSPISGHRSVSWYQQTPGQGLQFLFEYFSETQRNKGNFPGRFSGRQFSNSRSEMNVSTLELGDSALYLCASSLGLAGGQHEQYFGPGTRLTVT.